The source of this T cell receptor beta chain is a study of T cell changes during pregnancy in multiple sclerosis. Profiled with immunoSEQ multiplex PCR; TCRdb holds only in-frame clones, not every one. This table holds 25,000 or so clones, 80% to 95% found once. The CDR3 is 16 residues long. Per germline, CDR1 MNHNS and CDR2 SASEGT. V lost 2 bases and J 7 bases, leaving 21 bases between the germline ends. This specimen was CD8+ T cells from peripheral blood mononuclear cells, taken before pregnancy. The TCR was taken from a female donor with multiple sclerosis, enrolled in a pregnancy study. The chain joins TRBV6-1 to TRBJ2-7; a possible D gene is TRBD2 (6 bases). The CDR3 protein is CASSEWDGTFAEEQYF. The CDR3, as DNA: TGTGCCAGCAGTGAATGGGATGGGACTTTCGCCGAGGAGCAGTACTTC.